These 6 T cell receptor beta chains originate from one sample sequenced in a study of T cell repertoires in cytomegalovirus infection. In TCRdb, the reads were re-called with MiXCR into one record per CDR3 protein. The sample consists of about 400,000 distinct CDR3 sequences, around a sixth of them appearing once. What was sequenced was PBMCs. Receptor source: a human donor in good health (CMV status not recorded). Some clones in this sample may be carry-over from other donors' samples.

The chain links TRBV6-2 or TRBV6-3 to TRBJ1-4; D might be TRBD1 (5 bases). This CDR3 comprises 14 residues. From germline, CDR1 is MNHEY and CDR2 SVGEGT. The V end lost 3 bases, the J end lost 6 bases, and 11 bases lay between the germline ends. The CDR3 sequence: CASSYFRDDEKLFF. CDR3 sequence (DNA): TGTGCCAGCAGTTATTTTCGGGACGATGAAAAACTGTTTTTT.

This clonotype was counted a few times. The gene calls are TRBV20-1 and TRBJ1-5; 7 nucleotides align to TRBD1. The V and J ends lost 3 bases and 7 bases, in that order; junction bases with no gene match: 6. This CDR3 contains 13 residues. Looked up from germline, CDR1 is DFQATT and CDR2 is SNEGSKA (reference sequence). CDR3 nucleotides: TGCAGTGCTAGCCTTGACAGGGACCAGCCCCAGCATTTT. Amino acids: CSASLDRDQPQHF.

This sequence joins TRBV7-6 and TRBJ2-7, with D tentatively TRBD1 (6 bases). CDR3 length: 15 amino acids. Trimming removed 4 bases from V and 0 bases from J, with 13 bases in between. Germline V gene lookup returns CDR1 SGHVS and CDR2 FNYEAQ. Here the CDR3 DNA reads TGTGCCAGCAGCTCCTACGGACAGAGCTCCTACGAGCAGTACTTC. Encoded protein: CASSSYGQSSYEQYF.

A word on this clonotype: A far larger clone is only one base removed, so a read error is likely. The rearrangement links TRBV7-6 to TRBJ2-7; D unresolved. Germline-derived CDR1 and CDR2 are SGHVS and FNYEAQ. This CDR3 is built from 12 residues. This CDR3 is CASSLGSYGQYF. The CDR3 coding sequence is TGTGCCAGCAGCTTGGGGTCCTACGGGCAGTACTTC.

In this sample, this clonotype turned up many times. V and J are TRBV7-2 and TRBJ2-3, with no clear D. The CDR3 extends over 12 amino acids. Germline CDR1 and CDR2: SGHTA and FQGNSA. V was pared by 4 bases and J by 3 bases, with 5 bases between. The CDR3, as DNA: TGTGCCAGCAGCTCATTAACAGATACGCAGTATTTT. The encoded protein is CASSSLTDTQYF.

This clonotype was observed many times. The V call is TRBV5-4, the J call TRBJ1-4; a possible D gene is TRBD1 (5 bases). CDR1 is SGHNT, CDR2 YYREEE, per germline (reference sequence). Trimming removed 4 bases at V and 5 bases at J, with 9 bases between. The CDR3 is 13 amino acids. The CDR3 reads CASSQGRNEKLFF. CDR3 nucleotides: TGTGCCAGCAGCCAGGGTCGAAATGAAAAACTGTTTTTT.